Listed below are T cell receptor beta chains from one sample, sequenced in a study of blood T cell repertoires in COVID-19. Produced via immunoSEQ multiplex PCR; TCRdb's table is partial and in-frame only. The sample records about 54,000 clones, approximately 85% being singletons. Material for sequencing was peripheral blood. The origin of the receptors is a human donor in a cohort sampled during active COVID-19. CDR3s include the opening cysteine and the closing phenylalanine or tryptophan. A D gene is named only where the DNA matches it firmly. Rows give clone size only sometimes, using once, few, many, or a class for an expanded clone.

clone size,J gene,V gene,D gene,CDR3 protein,CDR3 DNA
NA,TRBJ2-3,TRBV7-6,TRBD1,CASSYRTGSTDTQYF,TGTGCCAGCAGCTATCGGACAGGGAGCACAGATACGCAGTATTTT
few,TRBJ1-1,TRBV5-6,TRBD1,CASSAGGNTEAFF,TGTGCCAGCAGCGCAGGGGGGAACACTGAAGCTTTCTTT
NA,TRBJ2-7,TRBV30,NA,CAWRRRLASNEQYF,TGTGCCTGGAGACGAAGGCTAGCCTCTAACGAGCAGTACTTC
NA,TRBJ2-7,TRBV30,NA,CAWSDAYSYEQYF,TGTGCCTGGAGTGACGCGTACTCCTACGAGCAGTACTTC
once,TRBJ2-5,TRBV7-9,NA,CASSFNLQETQYF,TGTGCCAGCAGCTTCAACTTACAAGAGACCCAGTACTTC
NA,TRBJ2-7,TRBV19,NA,CASKPESGNYEQYF,TGTGCCAGTAAGCCCGAGTCGGGGAACTACGAGCAGTACTTC
NA,TRBJ1-1,TRBV29-1,TRBD1,CSVEGGQGAFF,TGCAGCGTTGAGGGGGGACAGGGGGCTTTCTTT
NA,TRBJ2-3,TRBV9,TRBD2,CASSVRGDTDTQYF,TGTGCCAGCAGCGTTCGGGGGGACACAGATACGCAGTATTTT
NA,TRBJ1-5,TRBV19,NA,CASHGQTFEPQHF,TGTGCCAGTCACGGACAGACTTTTGAGCCCCAGCATTTT
NA,TRBJ1-1,TRBV11-2,NA,CASSFSIQGWTEAFF,TGTGCCAGCAGCTTTTCCATACAGGGCTGGACTGAAGCTTTCTTT
NA,TRBJ1-4,TRBV3-1/TRBV3-2,NA,CASSQVSGEVEKLFF,TGTGCCAGCAGCCAAGTCTCGGGGGAAGTAGAAAAACTGTTTTTT
NA,TRBJ2-7,TRBV5-4,NA,CASSLFPILAANSYEQYF,TGTGCCAGCAGCTTGTTCCCAATTTTAGCGGCAAATTCCTACGAGCAGTACTTC
NA,TRBJ2-7,TRBV28,TRBD2,CASATFSGPGLAGYEQYF,TGTGCCAGCGCCACCTTTAGCGGACCGGGACTAGCGGGTTACGAGCAGTACTTC
NA,TRBJ2-7,TRBV9,TRBD1,CASSVREGTGVYEQYF,TGTGCCAGCAGCGTTCGAGAGGGGACAGGGGTTTACGAGCAGTACTTC
NA,TRBJ1-1,TRBV13,TRBD1,CASSQTGQGSTEAFF,TGTGCCAGCAGCCAGACCGGACAGGGGAGCACTGAAGCTTTCTTT
NA,TRBJ2-7,TRBV27,TRBD1,CASSPRTGEQYF,TGTGCCAGCAGTCCACGGACAGGCGAGCAGTACTTC
NA,TRBJ1-2,TRBV3-1/TRBV3-2,TRBD1,CASSLRGPHRGGYTF,TGTGCCAGCAGCCTACGGGGCCCACACAGGGGAGGCTACACCTTC
few,TRBJ1-1,TRBV19,NA,CASSILFRESEAFF,TGTGCCAGTAGTATTCTATTCCGGGAGTCTGAAGCTTTCTTT
NA,TRBJ1-6,TRBV23-1,NA,CASSSLRDTYDYSPLHF,TGCGCCAGCAGTTCGCTCCGGGACACCTATGATTATTCACCCCTCCACTTT
NA,TRBJ2-7,TRBV27,NA,CASSLSMSYEQYF,TGTGCCAGCAGTTTATCGATGAGTTACGAGCAGTACTTC
once,TRBJ2-1,TRBV7-2,NA,CASSLRRVRGNEQFF,TGTGCCAGCAGCTTACGGCGAGTCCGGGGCAATGAGCAGTTCTTC
NA,TRBJ2-3,TRBV7-2,TRBD2,CASSLDRLAGIDTQYF,TGTGCCAGCAGCTTAGATCGGCTAGCGGGAATTGATACGCAGTATTTT
NA,TRBJ2-5,TRBV5-4,NA,CASSFLASETQYF,TGTGCCAGCAGCTTCCTAGCGTCAGAGACCCAGTACTTC
NA,TRBJ2-7,TRBV6-5,TRBD2,CASSYGTGGGYEQYF,TGTGCCAGCAGTTACGGGACGGGAGGAGGATACGAGCAGTACTTC
NA,TRBJ1-5,TRBV19,NA,CASSMGAQPQHF,TGTGCCAGTAGTATGGGGGCTCAGCCCCAGCATTTT
NA,TRBJ2-5,TRBV6-5,TRBD2,CASSWGTSNDFPQYF,TGTGCCAGCAGTTGGGGGACTAGCAATGATTTTCCCCAGTACTTC
NA,TRBJ2-1,TRBV29-1,TRBD1,CSGSDRGLYNEQFF,TGCAGCGGATCCGACAGGGGGCTCTACAATGAGCAGTTCTTC
NA,TRBJ1-6,TRBV19,TRBD1,CASSPQTGLGNSPLHF,TGTGCCAGTAGTCCGCAGACAGGGTTGGGTAATTCACCCCTCCACTTT
NA,TRBJ2-3,TRBV5-5,TRBD2,CASSLGAREREDTQYF,TGTGCCAGCAGCTTGGGGGCGCGGGAGCGGGAGGATACGCAGTATTTT
once,TRBJ2-5,TRBV24-1,TRBD1,CATSDRQGFETQYF,TGTGCCACCAGTGACCGACAGGGTTTCGAGACCCAGTACTTC
NA,TRBJ2-3,TRBV5-5,NA,CASRLHTDTQYF,TGTGCCAGCAGATTACACACAGATACGCAGTATTTT
NA,TRBJ2-7,TRBV6-5,NA,CASSYNQASYEQYF,TGTGCCAGCAGTTATAATCAAGCTTCCTACGAGCAGTACTTC
NA,TRBJ2-7,TRBV28,TRBD2,CASSSPGLAGSPPYEQYF,TGTGCCAGCAGTTCACCGGGACTAGCGGGATCTCCTCCCTACGAGCAGTACTTC
NA,TRBJ2-1,TRBV6-6,TRBD1,CASRTSGGATHNEQFF,TGTGCCAGCAGAACCTCAGGGGGCGCAACCCACAATGAGCAGTTCTTC
few,TRBJ2-3,TRBV4-2,NA,CASSPDRVDTQYF,TGTGCCAGCAGCCCCGACAGAGTAGATACGCAGTATTTT
NA,TRBJ2-7,TRBV29-1,NA,CSVGRQTYEQYF,TGCAGCGTTGGCCGACAGACCTACGAGCAGTACTTC
once,TRBJ2-1,TRBV5-1,NA,CASSTGTAGNEQFF,TGCGCCAGCAGCACGGGGACAGCGGGTAATGAGCAGTTCTTC
NA,TRBJ1-4,TRBV7-9,NA,CASSLLTGNPTNEKLFF,TGTGCCAGCAGCTTACTTACGGGAAACCCAACTAATGAAAAACTGTTTTTT
NA,TRBJ1-5,TRBV7-9,NA,CASSPTGTGGQPQHF,TGTGCCAGCAGCCCCACCGGGACGGGGGGTCAGCCCCAGCATTTT
NA,TRBJ2-1,TRBV6-5,TRBD1,CASWTGGHEQFF,TGTGCCAGCTGGACAGGGGGGCATGAGCAGTTCTTC
NA,TRBJ2-2,TRBV7-9,TRBD2,CASSSPLGGSANTGELFF,TGTGCCAGCAGCTCCCCCCTGGGCGGGAGCGCGAACACCGGGGAGCTGTTTTTT
NA,TRBJ1-1,TRBV30,TRBD1,CAWSTSRGENTEAFF,TGTGCCTGGAGTACCAGCAGGGGGGAGAACACTGAAGCTTTCTTT
NA,TRBJ1-5,TRBV29-1,NA,CSVGERGTQPQHF,TGCAGCGTTGGGGAGCGGGGGACTCAGCCCCAGCATTTT
NA,TRBJ2-3,TRBV7-3,TRBD2,CASSMRLAGATDTQYF,TGTGCCAGCAGCATGCGACTAGCGGGAGCCACAGATACGCAGTATTTT
NA,TRBJ2-1,TRBV28,NA,CASSLPEGSYNEQFF,TGTGCCAGCAGTTTGCCCGAGGGCTCCTACAATGAGCAGTTCTTC
NA,TRBJ2-3,TRBV5-1,NA,CASSLDLDTQYF,TGCGCCAGCAGCTTGGATCTGGATACGCAGTATTTT
NA,TRBJ1-5,TRBV19,NA,CATGIAFNNQPQHF,TGTGCTACGGGGATAGCCTTTAACAATCAGCCCCAGCATTTT
NA,TRBJ2-3,TRBV28,NA,CASSWSGTDTQYF,TGTGCCAGCAGTTGGTCGGGCACAGATACGCAGTATTTT